Described below is a single T cell receptor (beta chain) sequence and its context. As yet, its antigen is unknown. Axillary draining lymph nodes of breast cancer patients supplied the node samples. The sample originates from a study of breast tumors, draining lymph nodes, adjacent tissues. Findings and limits, study-wide: That most tumor T cells come from lymph nodes remained unproven. Tumor TCR diversity was below lymph nodes but above nontumor tissue.

Each CDR3 protein gets one entry after TCRdb re-called the multiplex PCR reads with MiXCR. The profile shows 190,000 or so distinct CDR3 sequences, around a third of them singletons. Material for sequencing was axillary lymph node tissue. This TCR was recovered from a female donor with breast cancer. Some clones in this sample may be carry-over from other donors' samples.

The chain's CDR3 is CASSADSNTEAFF. The CDR3 DNA follows: TGTGCCAGCAGCGCCGACTCGAACACTGAAGCTTTCTTT. The chain joins TRBV9 to TRBJ1-1, with D hard to call. V was shortened by 3 bases and J by 1 base, with 7 bases between the two germline ends. The CDR3 contains 13 residues. CDR1 and CDR2 (germline): SGDLS, YYNGEE.